This entry describes one T cell receptor (beta chain). Its antigen remains unidentified. Per germline, CDR1 GTSNPN and CDR2 SVGIG (reference sequence). V was clipped by 7 bases and J by 5 bases; unmatched bases: 7. The length of the CDR3 is 14 residues. The PCR was carried out with 60 Vbeta primers and 13 Jbeta primers. Produced via immunoSEQ multiplex PCR; TCRdb's table is partial and in-frame only. The table includes roughly 190,000 clones, roughly 76% detected once. The data originate from a study of cytomegalovirus exposure and HLA in healthy donors. Study-wide results and caveats: In a later analysis, V- and J-gene trimming of beta chains associated with a DCLRE1C missense variant, replicated independently. According to reports, the classifier identified cytomegalovirus status with high specificity and sensitivity.

The sample was PBMCs. The gene calls are TRBV30 and TRBJ1-6; 8 bases map to TRBD1. The TCR comes from a middle-aged man in good health and CMV-seropositive. The CDR3 protein is CALTRTGNNSPLHF. DNA for the CDR3: TGTGCCTTAACACGGACAGGGAATAATTCACCCCTCCACTTT.